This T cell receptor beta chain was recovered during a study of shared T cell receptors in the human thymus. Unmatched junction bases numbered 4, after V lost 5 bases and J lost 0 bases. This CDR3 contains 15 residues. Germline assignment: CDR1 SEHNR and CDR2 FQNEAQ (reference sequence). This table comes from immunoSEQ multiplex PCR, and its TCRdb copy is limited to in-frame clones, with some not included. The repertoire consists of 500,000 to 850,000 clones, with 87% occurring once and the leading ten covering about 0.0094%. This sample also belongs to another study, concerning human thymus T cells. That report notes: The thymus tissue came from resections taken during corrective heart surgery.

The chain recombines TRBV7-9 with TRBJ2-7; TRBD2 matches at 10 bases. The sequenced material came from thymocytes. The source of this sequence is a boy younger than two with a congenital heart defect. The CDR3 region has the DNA TGTGCCAGCAGCCCACGGACTAGCGGCTCCTACGAGCAGTACTTC. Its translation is CASSPRTSGSYEQYF.